This T cell receptor (beta chain) was recovered during a study of cytomegalovirus exposure and HLA in healthy donors (dated by TCRdb to about 2017). Some background on the complete study: An earlier analysis of roughly 630 of the donors reported more than 250 Gb of sequence data and 120 million or so unique TCR beta sequences from roughly 180 million T cells. An early release covering roughly 580 HLA-typed donors comprised around 300 gigabases of sequencing data and around 86 million unique TCR sequences. The genetic ancestry cluster associated with self-reported Caucasian donors included about four fifths of the roughly 400 genotyped donors. The study was designed to test whether signatures of past pathogen exposure could be identified by cataloging public T cell receptors. Using immunosequencing, the study profiled T cell repertoires from some 670 subjects and related those repertoires to cytomegalovirus serostatus. In addition to the first cohort of 650 to 750 subjects, a separate validation cohort of under 150 different subjects was used. To predict cytomegalovirus infection status, the study combined high-throughput TCR immunosequencing, statistical association of individual TCRs with disease status, and machine learning. To study patterns of TCR occurrence, a later analysis re-analyzed previously published TCR beta repertoires from several hundred donors and added high-resolution HLA genotyping. The later analysis used no new phenotypic data to find candidate immune exposures, relying instead on TCR beta sequences and their occurrence across donors. To decide whether each TCR beta V gene segment behaved as functional or pseudogenic, an earlier analysis of some 600 of the donors relied on high-throughput TCR beta sequencing. Alongside the repertoire data, information on donor age, sex, ethnicity and CMV serostatus was compiled. A later genetic analysis used genome-wide SNP genotypes for about 60% of the roughly 700 donors, treating that subset as a discovery cohort. Every discovery cohort repertoire had been produced on one sequencing platform. Class I and class II HLA loci were covered by the typing at four-digit resolution. The number of typed donors differed by locus: about 620-640 for A, B, C, DRB1 and DQB1; 522 for DQA1; over 600 for DPA1; and around 470 for DPB1. Roughly 5 DR-DQ haplotypes were handled as single units for association and clustering, since linkage in the cohort was strong. Among 398 genotyped donors of the cohort, an average of around 250,000 unique TCR beta nucleotide sequences was sequenced per donor, of which about 19% were non-productive.

What the authors observed across the whole study: An earlier analysis of around 500 of the donors showed that most TCR beta V segments appeared in productive rearrangements either about 87% or about 30% of the time, which broadly matched IMGT annotations. Presence/absence analyses assumed roughly uniform sequencing depth across donors, an assumption that may not hold. A total of about 150 TCR beta chains were listed by the study as associated with cytomegalovirus. The sequencing pipeline was judged likely to have produced a cluster of highly shared sequence variants as a technical artifact. A few of the identified cytomegalovirus-associated TCR beta chains were confirmed in vitro to be specific for cytomegalovirus antigens. A further reported finding was that TCR beta sequences accurately predicted the HLA-A and HLA-B alleles for most subjects in the first cohort. HLA typing was unavailable for some donors at each locus, so association tests used only the typed subset. The authors suggested that the approach could potentially be extended to other disease states and immunological phenotypes. The earlier analysis of around 600 of the donors excluded some 16 rarely observed V segments, including chromosome 9 orphons, because counts were too low. In a later genetic analysis, a missense DCLRE1C variant was associated with V-gene and J-gene trimming of TCR beta chains, and the association was replicated in an independent cohort. Some IMGT-functional V segments, including TRBV6-2 and TRBV6-3, could not be distinguished by the 87-base-pair reads and were therefore excluded. This cohort had only TCR beta chains sequenced, and the lack of alpha or paired-chain data limited which features could be detected. When HLA alleles, especially DR and DQ, strongly co-occurred, TCR associations were difficult to assign to individual alleles. For the cohort, immune exposure information was limited to CMV serostatus. In a later analysis, several top co-occurrence clusters were reported to appear linked to parvovirus B19, influenza, CMV and Epstein-Barr virus. In both the original and validation cohorts, the classifier was reported to diagnose cytomegalovirus status with high specificity and sensitivity. A later genetic analysis reported fewer N-insertions in productive TCRs among donors in an Asian-associated ancestry cluster than the roughly 690-donor mean. A later analysis associated 16,951 TCR beta sequences with specific HLA alleles at a false discovery rate of 0.05. In a later analysis, the rate of TCR association differed among HLA loci, with DRB1 alleles having the most associated TCRs and HLA-C alleles having the fewest. Linkage disequilibrium might explain the correlated functional status among segregating V segments, but an unknown experimental factor could not be excluded. Most TCR sequences were seen in very few donors, while some public TCRs were found in many individuals. Most CMV-associated TCR beta chains appeared to be HLA-restricted in a later analysis, and the HLA associations seemed to be driven largely by CMV exposure. Compared with equally common non-associated chains, HLA-associated TCR beta chains in a later analysis were more clonally expanded and had lower generation probabilities.

The germline V gene encodes CDR1 MNHNS and CDR2 SASEGT. The CDR3 numbers 14 residues from cysteine through phenylalanine. Only CDR3 DNA is held: 42 bases, read in frame from base 1. Trimming leaves V shorter by 5 bases and J shorter by 9 bases, with the junction holding 9 bases beyond the gene matches. With regard to this clone: Its antigen is unknown. Per-base quality was not reported, and no clone a single base away is much larger than it.

The cohort was made up of approximately 670 healthy bone marrow donors. Cohort members were all nominally healthy when sampled, although unrecorded immune exposures were likely present. The donor tested CMV seronegative, placing the donor among the 352 seronegative members of the cohort. Every donor gave a peripheral blood sample, and the peripheral blood mononuclear cells from that sample were used for TCR beta sequencing. Genomic DNA extraction from the blood cell samples was performed with the Qiagen DNeasy Blood Extraction Kit. Library preparation used the immunoSEQ multiplex PCR assay. A mixture of 60 forward primers for TCR Vbeta segments and 13 reverse primers for TCR Jbeta segments was used in the multiplex PCR. A multiplex PCR assay on genomic DNA amplified the CDR3 region of rearranged TCR beta genes. The amplified TCR beta libraries were sequenced on the Illumina HiSeq System as 87-base-pair reads. The authors' analysis ran thus. A later analysis counted approximately 76 million unique TCR beta chains across the roughly 700 repertoires, and some 11 million of these chains were shared by at least two donors. Raw reads were error-corrected and collapsed into unique sequences by a nearest-neighbor algorithm in which closely related sequences were merged to remove PCR and sequencing errors. V, D and J gene segments were assigned by aligning CDR3 sequences to IMGT reference sequences. Each retained sequence needed at least a six-nucleotide match to both a V gene segment and a J gene segment. A rearrangement counted as productive if the CDR3 had no stop codons and remained in frame with V and J, and every other rearrangement counted as non-productive. CDR3 was defined according to IMGT convention as the region running from the second conserved V-encoded cysteine to the conserved J-encoded phenylalanine. In an earlier analysis of more than 550 of the donors, sequences lacking an unambiguous match to a single V gene segment were excluded. An earlier analysis of 550 to 650 of the donors classified V segments as functional when productive rearrangements were above 56.7% and as segregating when the standard deviation between donors was above 5%. A statistical classification framework was developed to diagnose cytomegalovirus status using the catalog of TCR beta chain sequences. In a later analysis, TCR nucleotide sequences were compared against IMGT/GENE-DB human TR gene sequences so that V and J genes could be assigned. The TCRdist pipeline was used in a later analysis to assign CDR3 sequences and most-parsimonious VDJ recombination scenarios. In a later analysis, every TCR beta chain was defined by the combination of its CDR3 amino acid sequence and its V-gene family, and reads without a unique V-gene family were dropped. In a later analysis, fewer than 650 highly shared, low-generation-probability nucleotide sequences were removed to address suspected cross-contamination and a sequencing artifact. In a later analysis, a clonal expansion index was calculated for each public chain from normalized within-repertoire ranks of inferred template counts. In a later analysis, generation probabilities were computed with a VDJ recombination model fitted to out-of-frame rearrangements, and the resulting probabilities were checked against IGoR. In a later analysis, hypergeometric tests were used to score TCR-TCR, TCR-HLA and TCR-CMV co-occurrence, with a repertoire-size bias correction applied to TCR pairs. A later analysis estimated false discovery rates by permuting HLA or CMV assignments 20 times. A later analysis grouped co-occurring TCRs with DBSCAN, adding TCRdist sequence similarity when clustering within HLA-allele-positive subsets. For co-occurrence clustering, repertoires with fewer than 30,000 or more than 120,000 public chains were excluded, along with four or five repertoires with anomalous nucleotide sharing. Here the immuneACCESS table is served through TCRdb, limited to in-frame sequences with V and J called. Missing clones are a known gap in these copies; in checked studies unresolved V genes cover under half, and the rest lacks a known reason. V and J calls and clone size come straight from that table; D and trimming were deduced from the DNA. The sample has 150,000 to 200,000 clones on record, around 76% of them singletons. Jointly, the top ten make up 0.95% to 1.1% of the sample.

Recombination connected TRBV6-1 to TRBJ2-3; 9 of the junction bases match TRBD1. What was sequenced was PBMCs. This TCR was recovered from a woman in her thirties or forties in good health and CMV-seronegative. The encoded CDR3 is CASSRDRDGKTQYF. The DNA sequence follows: TGTGCCAGCAGTAGGGACAGGGACGGGAAAACGCAGTATTTT.